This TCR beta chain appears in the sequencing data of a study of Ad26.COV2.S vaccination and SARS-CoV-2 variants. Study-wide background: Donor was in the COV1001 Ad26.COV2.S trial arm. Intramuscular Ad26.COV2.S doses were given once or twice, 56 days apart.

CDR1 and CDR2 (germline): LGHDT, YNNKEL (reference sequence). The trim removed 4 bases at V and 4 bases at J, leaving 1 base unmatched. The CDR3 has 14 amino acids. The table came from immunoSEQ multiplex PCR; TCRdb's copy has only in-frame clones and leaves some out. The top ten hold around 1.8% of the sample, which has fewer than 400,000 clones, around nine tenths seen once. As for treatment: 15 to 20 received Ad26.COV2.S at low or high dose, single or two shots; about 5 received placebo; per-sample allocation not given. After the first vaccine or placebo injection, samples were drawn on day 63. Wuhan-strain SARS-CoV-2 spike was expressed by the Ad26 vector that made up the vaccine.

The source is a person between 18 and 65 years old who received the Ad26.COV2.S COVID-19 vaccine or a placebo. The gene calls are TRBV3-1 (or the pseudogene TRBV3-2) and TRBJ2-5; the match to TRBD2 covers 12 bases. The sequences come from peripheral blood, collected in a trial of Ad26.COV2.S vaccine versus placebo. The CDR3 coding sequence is TGTGCCAGCAGCCCGGGACTAGCGGGAGAGACCCAGTACTTC. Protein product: CASSPGLAGETQYF.